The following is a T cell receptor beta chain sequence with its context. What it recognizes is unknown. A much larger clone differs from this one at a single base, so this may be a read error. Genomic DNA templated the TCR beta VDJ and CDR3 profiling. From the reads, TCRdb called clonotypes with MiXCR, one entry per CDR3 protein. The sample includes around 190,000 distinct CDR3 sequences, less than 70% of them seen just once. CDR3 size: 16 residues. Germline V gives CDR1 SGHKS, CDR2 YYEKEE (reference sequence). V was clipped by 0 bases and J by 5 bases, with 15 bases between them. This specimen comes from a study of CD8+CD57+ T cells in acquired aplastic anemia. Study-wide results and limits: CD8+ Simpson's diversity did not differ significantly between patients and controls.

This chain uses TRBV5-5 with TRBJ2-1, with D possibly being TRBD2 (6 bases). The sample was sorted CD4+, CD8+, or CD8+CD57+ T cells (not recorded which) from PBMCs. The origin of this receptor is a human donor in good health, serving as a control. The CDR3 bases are TGTGCCAGCAGCTTGGCCCCGGGAGAGAACCACAATGAGCAGTTCTTC. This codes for CASSLAPGENHNEQFF.